This T cell receptor (beta chain) appears in the sequencing data of a study of blood T cell repertoires in COVID-19. There are 18 residues in the CDR3. V lost 7 bases and J lost 7, with 27 bases in between. CDR1 is SGHRS and CDR2 is YFSETQ in the germline V gene. The data were produced by immunoSEQ multiplex PCR, yet TCRdb's version contains in-frame clones alone and is incomplete. The table includes some 140,000 clones, approximately 84% detected once. This chain links TRBV5-1 with TRBJ1-6, with a possible D match to TRBD1 (5 bases). Input material: peripheral blood. This clonotype originated in a woman older than 75 with acute or convalescent COVID-19. CDR3 nucleotides: TGCGCCAGCTCGGAGGAGGGGCGCCTTAGGATAGGGAATTCACCCCTCCACTTT. Protein: CASSEEGRLRIGNSPLHF.